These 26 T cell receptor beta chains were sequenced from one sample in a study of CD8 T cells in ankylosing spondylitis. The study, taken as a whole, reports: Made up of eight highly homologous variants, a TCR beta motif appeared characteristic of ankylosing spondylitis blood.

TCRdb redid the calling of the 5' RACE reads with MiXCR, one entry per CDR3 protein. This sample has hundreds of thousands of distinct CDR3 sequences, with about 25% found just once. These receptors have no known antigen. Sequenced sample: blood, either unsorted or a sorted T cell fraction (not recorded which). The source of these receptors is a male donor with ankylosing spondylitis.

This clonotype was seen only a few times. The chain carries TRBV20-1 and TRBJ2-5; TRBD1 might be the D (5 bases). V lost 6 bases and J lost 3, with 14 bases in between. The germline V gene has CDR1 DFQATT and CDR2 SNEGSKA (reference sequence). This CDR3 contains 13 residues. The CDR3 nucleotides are TGCAGTGCAGAGGACACACCCAAAGAGACCCAGTACTTC. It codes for CSAEDTPKETQYF.

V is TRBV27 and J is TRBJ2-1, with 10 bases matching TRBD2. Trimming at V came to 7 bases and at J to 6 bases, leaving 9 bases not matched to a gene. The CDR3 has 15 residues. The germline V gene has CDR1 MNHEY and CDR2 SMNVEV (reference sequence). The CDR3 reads CASTLLAGESNEQFF. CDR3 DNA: TGTGCCAGCACCTTGCTAGCGGGAGAGAGCAATGAGCAGTTCTTC.

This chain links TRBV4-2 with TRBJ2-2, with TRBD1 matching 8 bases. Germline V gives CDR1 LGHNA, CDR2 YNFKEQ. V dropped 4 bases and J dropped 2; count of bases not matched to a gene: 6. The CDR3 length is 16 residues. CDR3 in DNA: TGTGCCAGCAGCCGTGGACAGGGAACTAACACCGGGGAGCTGTTTTTT. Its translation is CASSRGQGTNTGELFF.

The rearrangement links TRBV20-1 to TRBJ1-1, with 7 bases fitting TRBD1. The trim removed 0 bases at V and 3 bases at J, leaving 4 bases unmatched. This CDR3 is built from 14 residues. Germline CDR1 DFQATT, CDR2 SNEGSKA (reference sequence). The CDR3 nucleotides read TGCAGTGCTAGAGAGACAGGGAGGGACACTGAAGCTTTCTTT. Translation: CSARETGRDTEAFF.

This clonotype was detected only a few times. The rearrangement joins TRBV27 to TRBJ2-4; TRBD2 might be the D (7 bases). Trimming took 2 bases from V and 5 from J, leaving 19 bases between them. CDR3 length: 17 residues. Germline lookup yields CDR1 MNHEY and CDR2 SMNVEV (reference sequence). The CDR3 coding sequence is TGTGCCAGCAGTTTACGCGGCCAACTAGGGGGGGAAAACATTCAGTACTTC. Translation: CASSLRGQLGGENIQYF.

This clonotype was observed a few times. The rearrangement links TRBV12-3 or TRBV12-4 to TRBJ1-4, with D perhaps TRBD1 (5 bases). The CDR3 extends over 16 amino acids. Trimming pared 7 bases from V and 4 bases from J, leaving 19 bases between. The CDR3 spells CASTHQAGRGNEKLFF. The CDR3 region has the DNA TGTGCCAGCACTCACCAAGCCGGGAGGGGTAATGAAAAACTGTTTTTT.

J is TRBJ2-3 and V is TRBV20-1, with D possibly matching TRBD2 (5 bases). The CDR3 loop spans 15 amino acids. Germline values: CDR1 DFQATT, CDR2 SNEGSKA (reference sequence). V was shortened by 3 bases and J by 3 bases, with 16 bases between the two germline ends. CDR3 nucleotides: TGCAGTGCTAGCTTGTCGAGCGGACCGACAGATACGCAGTATTTT. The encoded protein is CSASLSSGPTDTQYF.

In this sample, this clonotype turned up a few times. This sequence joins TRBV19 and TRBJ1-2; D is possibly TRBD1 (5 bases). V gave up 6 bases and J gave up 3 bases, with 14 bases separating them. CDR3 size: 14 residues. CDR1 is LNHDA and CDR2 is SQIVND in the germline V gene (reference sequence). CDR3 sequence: CASREGRDDYGYTF. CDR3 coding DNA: TGTGCCAGTAGGGAGGGGCGCGATGACTATGGCTACACCTTC.

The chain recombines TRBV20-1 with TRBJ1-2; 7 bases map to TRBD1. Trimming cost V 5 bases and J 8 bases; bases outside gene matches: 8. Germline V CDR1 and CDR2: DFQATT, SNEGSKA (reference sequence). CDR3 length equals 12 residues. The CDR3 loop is CSAGGGQYGYTF. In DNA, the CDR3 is TGCAGTGCTGGGGGGGGACAGTACGGCTACACCTTC.

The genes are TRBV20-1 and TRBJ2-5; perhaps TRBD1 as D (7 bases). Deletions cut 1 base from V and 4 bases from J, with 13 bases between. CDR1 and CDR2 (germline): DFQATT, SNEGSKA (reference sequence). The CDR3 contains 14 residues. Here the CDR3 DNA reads TGCAGTGCTAGAGGGGGGGACAGCGGAGAGACCCAGTACTTC. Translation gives CSARGGDSGETQYF.

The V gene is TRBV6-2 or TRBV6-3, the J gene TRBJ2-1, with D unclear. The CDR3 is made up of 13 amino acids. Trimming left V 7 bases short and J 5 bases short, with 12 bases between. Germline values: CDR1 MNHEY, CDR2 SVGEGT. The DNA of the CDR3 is TGTGCCAGCAAACTCTCTTCACACAATGAGCAGTTCTTC. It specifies CASKLSSHNEQFF.

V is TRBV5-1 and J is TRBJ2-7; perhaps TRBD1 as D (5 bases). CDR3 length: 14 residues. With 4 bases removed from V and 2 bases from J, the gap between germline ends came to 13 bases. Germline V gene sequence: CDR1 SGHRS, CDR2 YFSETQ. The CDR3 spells CASSLLGEAYEQYF. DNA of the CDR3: TGCGCCAGCAGCCTGTTAGGGGAAGCCTACGAGCAGTACTTC. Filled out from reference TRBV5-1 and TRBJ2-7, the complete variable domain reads KAGVTQTPRYLIKTRGQQVTLSCSPISGHRSVSWYQQTPGQGLQFLFEYFSETQRNKGNFPGRFSGRQFSNSRSEMNVSTLELGDSALYLCASSLLGEAYEQYFGPGTRLTVT.

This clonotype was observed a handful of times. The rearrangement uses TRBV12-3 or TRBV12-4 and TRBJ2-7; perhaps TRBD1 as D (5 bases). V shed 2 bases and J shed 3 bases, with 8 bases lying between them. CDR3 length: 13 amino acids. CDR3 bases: TGTGCCAGCAGTTTACAACAGGACTACGAGCAGTACTTC. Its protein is CASSLQQDYEQYF.

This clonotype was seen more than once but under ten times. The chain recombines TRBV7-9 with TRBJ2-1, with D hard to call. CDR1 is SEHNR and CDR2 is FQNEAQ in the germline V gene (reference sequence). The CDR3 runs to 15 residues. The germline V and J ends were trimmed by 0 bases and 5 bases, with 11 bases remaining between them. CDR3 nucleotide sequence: TGTGCCAGCAGCTTAGCTGGACCGCCGGACAATGAGCAGTTCTTC. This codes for CASSLAGPPDNEQFF.

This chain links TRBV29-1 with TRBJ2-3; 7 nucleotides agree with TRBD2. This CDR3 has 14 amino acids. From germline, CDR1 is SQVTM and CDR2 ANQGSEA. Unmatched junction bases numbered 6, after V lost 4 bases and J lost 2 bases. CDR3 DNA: TGCAGCGTTGTAGCTAGCGGCCTCACAGATACGCAGTATTTT. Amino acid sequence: CSVVASGLTDTQYF.

The CDR3 protein is CASSYGAGADTQYF. DNA of the CDR3: TGTGCCAGCAGTTACGGTGCAGGGGCAGATACGCAGTATTTT. The V and J genes are TRBV6-5 and TRBJ2-3, with D possibly TRBD1 on 6 matching bases. This CDR3 is built from 14 residues. V lost 2 bases and J lost 4, with 10 bases in between. Per the germline V gene, CDR1 is MNHEY and CDR2 is SVGAGI.

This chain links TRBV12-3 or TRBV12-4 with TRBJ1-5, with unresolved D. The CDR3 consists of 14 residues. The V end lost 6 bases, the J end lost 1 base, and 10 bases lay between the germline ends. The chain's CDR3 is CASRVTGSNQPQHF. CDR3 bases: TGTGCCAGCAGAGTGACGGGGAGCAATCAGCCCCAGCATTTT.

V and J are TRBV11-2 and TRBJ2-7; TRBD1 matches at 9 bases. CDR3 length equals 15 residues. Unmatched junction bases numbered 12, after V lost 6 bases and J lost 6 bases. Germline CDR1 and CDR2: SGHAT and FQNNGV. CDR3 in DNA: TGTGCCAGCAGTCGGTCGGGACAGGGCTTCGGCGAGCAGTACTTC. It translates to CASSRSGQGFGEQYF.

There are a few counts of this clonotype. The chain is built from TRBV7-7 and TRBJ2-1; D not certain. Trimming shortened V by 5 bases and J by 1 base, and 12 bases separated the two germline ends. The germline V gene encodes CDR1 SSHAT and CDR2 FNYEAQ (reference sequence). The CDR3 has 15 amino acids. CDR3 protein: CASSPGVLSYNEQFF. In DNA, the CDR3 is TGTGCCAGCAGCCCTGGGGTACTTTCCTACAATGAGCAGTTCTTC.

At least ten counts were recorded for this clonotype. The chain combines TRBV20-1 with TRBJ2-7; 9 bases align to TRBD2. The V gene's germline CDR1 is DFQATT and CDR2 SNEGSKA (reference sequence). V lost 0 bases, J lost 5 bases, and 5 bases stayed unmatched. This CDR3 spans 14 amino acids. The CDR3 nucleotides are TGCAGTGCTAGAGAGGCTAGCGGGACCGACGAGCAGTACGTC. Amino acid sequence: CSAREASGTDEQYV.

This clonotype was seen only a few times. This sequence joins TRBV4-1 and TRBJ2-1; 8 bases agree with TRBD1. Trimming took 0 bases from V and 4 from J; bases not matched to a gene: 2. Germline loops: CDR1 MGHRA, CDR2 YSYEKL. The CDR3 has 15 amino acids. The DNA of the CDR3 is TGCGCCAGCAGCCAAGAGCACAGGGGGTACAATGAGCAGTTCTTC. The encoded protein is CASSQEHRGYNEQFF.

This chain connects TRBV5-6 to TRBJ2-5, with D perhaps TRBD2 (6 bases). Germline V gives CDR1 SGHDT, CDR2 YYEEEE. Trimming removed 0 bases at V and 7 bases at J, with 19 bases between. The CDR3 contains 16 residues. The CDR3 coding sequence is TGTGCCAGCAGCTTGGAACCGGGAGCGGGTGTTGGGACCCAGTACTTC. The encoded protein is CASSLEPGAGVGTQYF.

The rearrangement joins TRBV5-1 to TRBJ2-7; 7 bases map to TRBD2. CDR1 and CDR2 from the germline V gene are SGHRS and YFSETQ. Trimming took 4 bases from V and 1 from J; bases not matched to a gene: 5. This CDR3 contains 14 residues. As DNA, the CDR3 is TGCGCCAGCAGCCGGCGGGAGCGGTCCTACGAGCAGTACTTC. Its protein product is CASSRRERSYEQYF.

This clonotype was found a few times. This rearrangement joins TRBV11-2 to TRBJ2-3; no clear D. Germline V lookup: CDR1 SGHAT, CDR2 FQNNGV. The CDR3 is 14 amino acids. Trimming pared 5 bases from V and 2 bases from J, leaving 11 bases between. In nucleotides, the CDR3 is TGTGCCAGCAGCCCAATCTGGTCCACAGATACGCAGTATTTT. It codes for CASSPIWSTDTQYF.

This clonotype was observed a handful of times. CDR3 region: CASSFDQGADTEAFF. CDR3 sequence (DNA): TGCGCCAGCAGCTTCGATCAGGGGGCTGACACTGAAGCTTTCTTT. This chain links TRBV5-1 with TRBJ1-1; TRBD1 aligns across 8 bases. Germline V gene sequence: CDR1 SGHRS, CDR2 YFSETQ. Trimming cost V 2 bases and J 3 bases; bases outside gene matches: 6. CDR3 length: 15 amino acids.

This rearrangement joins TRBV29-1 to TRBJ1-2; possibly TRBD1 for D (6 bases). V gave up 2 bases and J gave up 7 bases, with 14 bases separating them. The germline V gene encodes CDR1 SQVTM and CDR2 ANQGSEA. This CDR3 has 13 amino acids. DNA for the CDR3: TGCAGCGTTGAACGGTTGGGGGGCGGTGGCTACACCTTC. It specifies CSVERLGGGGYTF. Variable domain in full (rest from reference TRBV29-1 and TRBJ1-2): SAVISQKPSRDICQRGTSLTIQCQVDSQVTMMFWYRQQPGQSLTLIATANQGSEATYESGFVIDKFPISRPNLTFSTLTVSNMSPEDSSIYLCSVERLGGGGYTFGSGTRLTVV.